This T cell receptor beta chain was captured in a study of blood T cells in healthy people across ages. Whole-study results and caveats: Compared with aged donors, long-lived donors showed fewer expanded clones, suggesting selection.

The CDR3 contains 16 residues. Germline CDR1 reads LNHNV; CDR2 reads YYDKDF (reference sequence). The ends were cut back, 0 bases at V and 14 bases at J, with 20 bases in the middle. Concerning this clonotype itself: Its antigen is unidentified.

The second PCR ran about 6 to 12 cycles with a sample-barcoded 5' primer and J-beta primers. TCRdb itself ran the 5' RACE reads through MiXCR, one entry per CDR3 protein. The table records 1.5 million to 2 million distinct CDR3 sequences, about 35% of them present only once. The rearrangement links TRBV15 to TRBJ2-6; D might be TRBD1 or TRBD2, each matching 7 bases. The clonotype originates from a woman in her 30s in good health. The specimen sequenced was blood. The CDR3 sequence: CATSRDLGTQGGILTF. CDR3 coding DNA: TGTGCCACCAGCAGAGATCTGGGGACCCAGGGGGGGATCCTGACTTTC.